These 21 T cell receptor beta chains were all obtained from the same sample, sequenced in a study of T-cell memory formation after mild COVID-19. MiXCR, run by TCRdb on the 5' RACE reads, gives a single entry per CDR3 protein. The sample lists 350,000 to 450,000 distinct CDR3 sequences, about 24% occurring once. Sample: PBMCs or a T cell subset sorted from them (not recorded which). The receptor source for this set is an adult woman who had mild COVID-19 (a few samples of this study predate the infection). Cell type and time point are not known.

The DNA of the CDR3 is TGTGCCAGCACCCCACAGGGGAAGTATGGCTACACCTTC. Its translation is CASTPQGKYGYTF. The chain has TRBV6-5 and TRBJ1-2; 7 bases fit TRBD1. The V segment lost 7 bases and the J segment 5 bases; nucleotides outside the gene matches: 7. Germline V gene lookup returns CDR1 MNHEY and CDR2 SVGAGI. The CDR3 spans 13 residues.

This clonotype appeared a few times. The chain couples TRBV5-1 to TRBJ2-1; D is uncertain. V gave up 5 bases and J gave up 9 bases, with 15 bases separating them. The germline CDR1 and CDR2 sequences are SGHRS and YFSETQ. This CDR3 spans 13 amino acids. CDR3 region: CASSPPMRSEQFF. The CDR3 DNA sequence: TGCGCCAGCAGTCCCCCAATGCGTAGTGAGCAGTTCTTC.

The V gene is TRBV11-2, the J gene TRBJ2-7, with a possible D match to TRBD1 (5 bases). V was clipped by 3 bases and J by 3 bases, with 12 bases between them. The CDR3 covers 14 residues. The V gene's germline CDR1 is SGHAT and CDR2 FQNNGV. This CDR3 is CASSFFSDSYEQYF. DNA for the CDR3: TGTGCCAGCAGCTTCTTCTCCGACAGCTACGAGCAGTACTTC.

CDR3 nucleotide sequence: TGTGCCAGCAGTTACTCGATGGGGACAGGGGTGACAGATACGCAGTATTTT. Protein: CASSYSMGTGVTDTQYF. The gene calls are TRBV6-5 and TRBJ2-3; 10 nucleotides align to TRBD1. This CDR3 contains 17 residues. Losses at the gene ends were 0 bases for V and 3 bases for J; bases not matched to a gene: 6. CDR1 MNHEY and CDR2 SVGAGI come from the germline V gene.

This clonotype was counted a few times. The rearrangement links TRBV3-1 to TRBJ1-1, with TRBD1 matching 8 bases. The trim removed 1 base at V and 4 bases at J, leaving 5 bases unmatched. The CDR3 loop spans 15 amino acids. Germline V gene data show CDR1 as LGHDT and CDR2 as YNNKEL (reference sequence). The DNA for the CDR3 is TGTGCCAGCAGCCAAGGCCCAGGGGGCGTCACTGAAGCTTTCTTT. Encoded protein: CASSQGPGGVTEAFF. Full variable domain (rest looked up from reference TRBV3-1 and TRBJ1-1): DTAVSQTPKYLVTQMGNDKSIKCEQNLGHDTMYWYKQDSKKFLKIMFSYNNKELIINETVPNRFSPKSPDKAHLNLHINSLELGDSAVYFCASSQGPGGVTEAFFGQGTRLTVV.

The chain couples TRBV5-6 to TRBJ2-1; D might be TRBD2 (5 bases). The CDR3 length is 15 residues. Germline V lookup: CDR1 SGHDT, CDR2 YYEEEE. V gave up 4 bases and J gave up 3 bases, with 14 bases separating them. The CDR3 spells CASSSGIGYYNEQFF. CDR3 coding DNA: TGTGCCAGCAGCAGCGGAATTGGCTACTACAATGAGCAGTTCTTC.

The genes are TRBV12-3 or TRBV12-4 and TRBJ1-2; the D is unclear. The CDR3 runs to 15 residues. V gave up 7 bases and J gave up 0 bases, with 15 bases separating them. The CDR3: CASNSQGGSNYGYTF. CDR3 bases: TGTGCCAGCAACTCCCAAGGAGGGTCTAACTATGGCTACACCTTC.

V gene TRBV7-3 combines with J gene TRBJ2-2; D perhaps matches TRBD2 (6 bases). The germline V gene encodes CDR1 SGHTA and CDR2 FQGTGA. The CDR3 contains 14 residues. The V end was cut by 1 base, the J end by 6 bases, with 9 bases between. CDR3 DNA: TGTGCCAGCAGCTTAATGGCGGGGTCCGGGGAGCTGTTTTTT. It is translated as CASSLMAGSGELFF.

The chain joins TRBV5-6 to TRBJ2-1; D gene uncertain. V dropped 5 bases and J dropped 5 bases, with 5 bases sitting between them. CDR1 and CDR2 (germline): SGHDT, YYEEEE. CDR3 length equals 11 residues. The CDR3 region is CASRLNNEQFF. The CDR3 region has the DNA TGTGCCAGCAGGCTGAACAATGAGCAGTTCTTC.

The rearrangement links TRBV29-1 to TRBJ1-5; TRBD1 matches 9 bases. This CDR3 comprises 14 residues. Per germline, CDR1 SQVTM and CDR2 ANQGSEA. With V trimmed by 5 bases and J by 4 bases, 6 bases remained unmatched. In nucleotides, the CDR3 is TGCAGCGTTATCCCGGGACAGGGTAATCAGCCCCAGCATTTT. It is translated as CSVIPGQGNQPQHF.

V is TRBV9 and J is TRBJ1-5, with TRBD1 as a possible D gene (5 bases). Deletions cut 2 bases from V and 5 bases from J, with 11 bases between. Germline CDR1 and CDR2: SGDLS and YYNGEE. This CDR3 has 14 residues. The CDR3 sequence: CASSVTPRDQPQHF. The DNA for the CDR3 is TGTGCCAGCAGCGTCACCCCCAGGGATCAGCCCCAGCATTTT.

This chain joins TRBV7-6 and TRBJ1-2; 7 nucleotides match TRBD1. V lost 5 bases to trimming and J lost 6 bases; unmatched junction nucleotides: 9. This CDR3 is 14 amino acids long. CDR1 is SGHVS and CDR2 is FNYEAQ in the germline V gene. The CDR3 reads CASSPGTEGNGYTF. The CDR3 DNA reads TGTGCCAGCAGCCCCGGGACAGAGGGAAATGGCTACACCTTC.

V and J are TRBV29-1 and TRBJ2-7; D may correspond to TRBD1 or TRBD2 (5 bases each). Germline CDR1 and CDR2: SQVTM and ANQGSEA. The CDR3 extends over 12 amino acids. Trimming stripped 4 bases from V and 4 bases from J, with 11 bases between. The CDR3 loop is CSVVRGPYEQYF. The DNA of the CDR3 is TGCAGCGTTGTTAGGGGACCGTACGAGCAGTACTTC.

CDR3 sequence: CASRGTGENTEAFF. DNA for the CDR3: TGTGCCAGCAGGGGAACAGGAGAGAACACTGAAGCTTTCTTT. V and J are TRBV6-5 and TRBJ1-1; a possible D gene is TRBD1 (5 bases). Trimming removed 6 bases from V and 1 base from J, with 12 bases in between. Germline-derived CDR1 and CDR2 are MNHEY and SVGAGI. The CDR3 has 14 amino acids.

The rearrangement links TRBV7-7 to TRBJ2-3, with TRBD2 matching 8 bases. The CDR3 consists of 15 residues. V lost 5 bases to trimming and J lost 3 bases; unmatched junction nucleotides: 7. Germline V lookup: CDR1 SSHAT, CDR2 FNYEAQ (reference sequence). The CDR3 reads CASSQGLDGTDTQYF. DNA of the CDR3: TGTGCCAGCAGCCAGGGACTAGACGGGACAGATACGCAGTATTTT. The full variable domain, in which reference TRBV7-7 and TRBJ2-3 provide the parts outside the CDR3, is GAGVSQSPRYKVTKRGQDVTLRCDPISSHATLYWYQQALGQGPEFLTYFNYEAQPDKSGLPSDRFSAERPEGSISTLTIQRTEQRDSAMYRCASSQGLDGTDTQYFGPGTRLTVL.

This clonotype turned up a few times. This chain links TRBV11-3 with TRBJ2-7, with a tentative D call TRBD1 (5 bases). Germline values: CDR1 SGHNT, CDR2 YENEEA. Trimming cost V 3 bases and J 7 bases, with 16 bases left between them. CDR3 length: 14 amino acids. CDR3 sequence reads: CASSLGQGQVEQYF. The CDR3 DNA follows: TGTGCCAGCAGCTTGGGGCAAGGGCAGGTTGAGCAGTACTTC.

The V call is TRBV7-3, the J call TRBJ2-5; TRBD2 agrees at 7 bases. J lost 1 base, V lost 5 bases, and 19 bases had no gene match. In germline, CDR1 is SGHTA, CDR2 FQGTGA. The CDR3 has 19 residues. In DNA, the CDR3 is TGTGCCAGCAGCCCACCCGGACGGGGTGCGGGGGATCTCCAAGAGACCCAGTACTTC. Amino acid sequence: CASSPPGRGAGDLQETQYF.

The chain links TRBV7-2 to TRBJ2-3; D unclear. V gave up 5 bases and J gave up 8 bases, with 14 bases separating them. The CDR3 length is 13 residues. Germline V lookup: CDR1 SGHTA, CDR2 FQGNSA. The CDR3 DNA reads TGTGCCAGCAGCATGAGCGCATCCAGTACGCAGTATTTT. It encodes CASSMSASSTQYF.

The J gene is TRBJ2-7, the V gene TRBV7-8; D is perhaps TRBD1 or TRBD2 (5 bases each). Deletions cut 3 bases from V and 6 bases from J, with 15 bases between. From germline, CDR1 is SGHVS and CDR2 FQNEAQ. The CDR3 length is 14 residues. The CDR3 sequence: CASSLGRGSAEQYF. The CDR3 region has the DNA TGTGCCAGCAGCTTGGGCCGGGGCAGCGCCGAGCAGTACTTC.

This clonotype was seen a few times. This rearrangement joins TRBV29-1 to TRBJ2-7; D possibly uses TRBD1 or TRBD2 (5 bases each). Deletions cut 5 bases from V and 2 bases from J, with 10 bases between. The CDR3 extends over 12 amino acids. Germline loops: CDR1 SQVTM, CDR2 ANQGSEA. The CDR3 loop reads CSVWDGPYEQYF. The CDR3 nucleotides are TGCAGCGTTTGGGACGGTCCCTACGAGCAGTACTTC.

In its sample, this clonotype was seen a few times. The chain carries TRBV20-1 and TRBJ2-5; no firm D call. The germline V and J ends were trimmed by 4 bases and 0 bases, with 12 bases remaining between them. CDR3 length: 14 residues. Germline V gene data show CDR1 as DFQATT and CDR2 as SNEGSKA (reference sequence). For the CDR3, the DNA is TGCAGTGCTACCTCGGGCAGAGACCAAGAGACCCAGTACTTC. As protein: CSATSGRDQETQYF.